The clone carrying this T cell receptor beta chain appeared a single time. Germline lookup yields CDR1 SGHVS and CDR2 FQNEAQ. This CDR3 contains 17 residues. Trimming removed 2 bases from V and 7 bases from J; junction bases left unmatched: 8. These data belong to a study of blood T cell repertoires in COVID-19. For the study at large: Sources were T cells, B-cell-depleted T cells, or PBMCs; the material itself was cDNA or gDNA.

The method was immunoSEQ multiplex PCR; TCRdb's version includes in-frame clones alone and lacks a portion of them. Of some 51,000 clones listed, approximately 89% are singletons. The sample comprised peripheral blood. The chain employs TRBV7-8 and TRBJ2-2; TRBD1 matches at 12 bases. This receptor was taken from a man aged 45 to 65 with acute or convalescent COVID-19. The CDR3 DNA is TGTGCCAGCAGCTTACCCGGGGGACAGGGGGCTGTCGGGGAGCTGTTTTTT. This translates into CASSLPGGQGAVGELFF.